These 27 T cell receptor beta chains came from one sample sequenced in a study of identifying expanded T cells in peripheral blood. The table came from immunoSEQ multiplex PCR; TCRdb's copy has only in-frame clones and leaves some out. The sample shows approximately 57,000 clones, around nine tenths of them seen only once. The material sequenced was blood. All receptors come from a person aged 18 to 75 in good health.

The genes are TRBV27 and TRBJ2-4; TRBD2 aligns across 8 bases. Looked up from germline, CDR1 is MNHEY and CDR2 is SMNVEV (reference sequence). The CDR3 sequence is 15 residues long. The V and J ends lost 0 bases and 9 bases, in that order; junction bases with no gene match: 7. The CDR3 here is CASSLSGLALPIQYF. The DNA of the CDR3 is TGTGCCAGCAGTTTATCCGGACTAGCTCTTCCCATTCAGTACTTC.

The CDR3 reads CASSEQGGSSYNEQFF. CDR3 sequence (DNA): TGTGCCAGCAGCGAACAGGGAGGGAGCTCCTACAATGAGCAGTTCTTC. The chain has TRBV5-4 and TRBJ2-1; a possible D gene is TRBD2 (7 bases). The CDR3 has 16 amino acids. The germline gives CDR1 SGHNT, CDR2 YYREEE (reference sequence). Trimming removed 4 bases from V and 0 bases from J, with 14 bases in between.

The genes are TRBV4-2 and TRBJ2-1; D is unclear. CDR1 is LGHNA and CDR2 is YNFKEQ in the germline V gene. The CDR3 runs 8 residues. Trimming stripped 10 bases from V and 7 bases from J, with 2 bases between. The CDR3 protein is CAKNEQFF. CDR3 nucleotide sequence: TGTGCCAAAAATGAGCAGTTCTTC.

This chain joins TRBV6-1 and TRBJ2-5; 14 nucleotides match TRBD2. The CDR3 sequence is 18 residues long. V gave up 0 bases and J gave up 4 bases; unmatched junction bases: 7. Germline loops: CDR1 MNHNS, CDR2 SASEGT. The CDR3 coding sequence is TGTGCCAGCAGTGAAGCGGGACTAGCGGGAGCCGGGGGAGAGACCCAGTACTTC. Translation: CASSEAGLAGAGGETQYF.

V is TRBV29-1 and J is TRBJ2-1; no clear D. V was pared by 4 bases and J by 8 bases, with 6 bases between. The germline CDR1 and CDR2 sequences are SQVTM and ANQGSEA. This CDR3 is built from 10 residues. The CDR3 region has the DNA TGCAGCGTTGTTCACGATGAGCAGTTCTTC. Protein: CSVVHDEQFF.

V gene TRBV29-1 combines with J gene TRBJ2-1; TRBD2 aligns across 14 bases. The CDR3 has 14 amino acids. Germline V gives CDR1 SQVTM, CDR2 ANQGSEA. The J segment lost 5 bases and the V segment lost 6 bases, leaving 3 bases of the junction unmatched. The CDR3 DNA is TGCAGCGTGGGGACTAGCGGGAGTAACAATGAGCAGTTCTTC. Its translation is CSVGTSGSNNEQFF.

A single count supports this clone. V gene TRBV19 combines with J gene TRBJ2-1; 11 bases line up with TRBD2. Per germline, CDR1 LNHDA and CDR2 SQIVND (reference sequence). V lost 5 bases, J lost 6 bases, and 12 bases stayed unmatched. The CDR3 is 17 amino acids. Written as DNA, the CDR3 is TGTGCCAGTAGTCATCTTCGTTTAGCGGGGGGGCGCAATGAGCAGTTCTTC. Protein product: CASSHLRLAGGRNEQFF.

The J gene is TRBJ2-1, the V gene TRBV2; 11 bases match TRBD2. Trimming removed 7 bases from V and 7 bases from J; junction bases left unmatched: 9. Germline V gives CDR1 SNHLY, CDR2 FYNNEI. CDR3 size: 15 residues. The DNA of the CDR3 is TGTGCCAGCACCGTAGGTCTAGCGGGGGGAAATGAGCAGTTCTTC. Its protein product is CASTVGLAGGNEQFF. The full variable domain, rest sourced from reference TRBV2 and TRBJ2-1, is EPEVTQTPSHQVTQMGQEVILRCVPISNHLYFYWYRQILGQKVEFLVSFYNNEISEKSEIFDDQFSVERPDGSNFTLKIRSTKLEDSAMYFCASTVGLAGGNEQFFGPGTRLTVL.

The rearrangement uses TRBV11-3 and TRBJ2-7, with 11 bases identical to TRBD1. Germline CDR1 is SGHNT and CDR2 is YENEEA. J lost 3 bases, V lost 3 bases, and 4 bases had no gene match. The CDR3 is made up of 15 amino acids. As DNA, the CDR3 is TGTGCCAGCAGCTTCCTCGGGACAGGGGGCTACGAGCAGTACTTC. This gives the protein CASSFLGTGGYEQYF.

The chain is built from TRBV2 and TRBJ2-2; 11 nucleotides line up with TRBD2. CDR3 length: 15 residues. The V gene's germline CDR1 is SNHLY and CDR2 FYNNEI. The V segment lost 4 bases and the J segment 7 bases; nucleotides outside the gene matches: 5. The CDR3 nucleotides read TGTGCCAGCAGTGCCAATAGCGGGAGGGACGGGGAGCTGTTTTTT. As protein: CASSANSGRDGELFF.

The CDR3 protein is CASSQEGWGLQVNEQFF. DNA for the CDR3: TGTGCCAGCAGCCAAGAAGGCTGGGGACTCCAAGTCAATGAGCAGTTCTTC. The chain links TRBV14 to TRBJ2-1, with D possibly TRBD2 on 6 matching bases. Germline V gene sequence: CDR1 SGHDN, CDR2 FVKESK. Trimming took 0 bases from V and 6 from J, leaving 18 bases between them. This CDR3 comprises 17 residues.

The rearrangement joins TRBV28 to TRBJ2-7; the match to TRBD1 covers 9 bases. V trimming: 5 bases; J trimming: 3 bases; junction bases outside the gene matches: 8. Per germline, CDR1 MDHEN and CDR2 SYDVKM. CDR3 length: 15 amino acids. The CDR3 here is CASSPGTGRFYEQYF. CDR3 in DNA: TGTGCCAGCAGTCCGGGGACAGGGAGATTCTACGAGCAGTACTTC.

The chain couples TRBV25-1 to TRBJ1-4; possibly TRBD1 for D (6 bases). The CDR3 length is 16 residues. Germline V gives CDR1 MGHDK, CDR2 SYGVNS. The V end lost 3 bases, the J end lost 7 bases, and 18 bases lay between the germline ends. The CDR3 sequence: CASSDPTQGPGEKLFF. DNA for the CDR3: TGTGCCAGCAGTGACCCTACCCAGGGGCCAGGTGAAAAACTGTTTTTT.

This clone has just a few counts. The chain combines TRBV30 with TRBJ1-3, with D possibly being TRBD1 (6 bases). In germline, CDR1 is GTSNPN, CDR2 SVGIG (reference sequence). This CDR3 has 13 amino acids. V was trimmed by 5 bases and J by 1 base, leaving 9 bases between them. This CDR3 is CAWDRGSGNTIYF. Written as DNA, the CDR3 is TGTGCCTGGGATAGGGGGTCTGGAAACACCATATATTTT.

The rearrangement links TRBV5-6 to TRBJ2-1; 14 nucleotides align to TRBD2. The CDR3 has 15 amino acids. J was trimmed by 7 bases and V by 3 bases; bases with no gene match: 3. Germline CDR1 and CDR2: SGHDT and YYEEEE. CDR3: CASSWGLAGVNEQFF. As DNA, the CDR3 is TGTGCCAGCAGCTGGGGACTAGCGGGGGTTAATGAGCAGTTCTTC.

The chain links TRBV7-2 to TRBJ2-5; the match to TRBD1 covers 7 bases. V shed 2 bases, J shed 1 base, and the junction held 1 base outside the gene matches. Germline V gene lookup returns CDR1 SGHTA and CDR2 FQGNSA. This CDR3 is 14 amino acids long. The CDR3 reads CASSLNRGQETQYF. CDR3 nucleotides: TGTGCCAGCAGCTTAAACAGGGGCCAAGAGACCCAGTACTTC.

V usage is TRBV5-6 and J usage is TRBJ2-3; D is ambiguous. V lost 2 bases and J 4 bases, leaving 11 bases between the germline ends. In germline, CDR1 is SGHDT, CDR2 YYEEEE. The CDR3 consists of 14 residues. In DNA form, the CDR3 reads TGTGCCAGCAGCTTTTTTCTGGGATCAGATACGCAGTATTTT. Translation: CASSFFLGSDTQYF.

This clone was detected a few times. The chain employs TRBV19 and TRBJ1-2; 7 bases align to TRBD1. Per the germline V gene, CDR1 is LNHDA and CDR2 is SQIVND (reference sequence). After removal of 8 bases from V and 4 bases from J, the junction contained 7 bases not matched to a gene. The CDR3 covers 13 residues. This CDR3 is CASQRQGSYGYTF. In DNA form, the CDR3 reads TGTGCCAGTCAAAGACAGGGCTCCTATGGCTACACCTTC.

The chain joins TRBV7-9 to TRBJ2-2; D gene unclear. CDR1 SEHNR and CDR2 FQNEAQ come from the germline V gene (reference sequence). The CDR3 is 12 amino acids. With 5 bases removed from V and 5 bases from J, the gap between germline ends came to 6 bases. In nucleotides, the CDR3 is TGTGCCAGCAGCCTACTTACCGGGGAGCTGTTTTTT. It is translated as CASSLLTGELFF.

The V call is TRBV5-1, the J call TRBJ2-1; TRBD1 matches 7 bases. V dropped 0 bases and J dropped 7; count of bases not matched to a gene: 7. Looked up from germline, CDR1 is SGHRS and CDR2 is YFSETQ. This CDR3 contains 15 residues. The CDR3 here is CASSLDRGAGNEQFF. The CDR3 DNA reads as TGCGCCAGCAGCTTGGACAGGGGAGCTGGGAATGAGCAGTTCTTC.

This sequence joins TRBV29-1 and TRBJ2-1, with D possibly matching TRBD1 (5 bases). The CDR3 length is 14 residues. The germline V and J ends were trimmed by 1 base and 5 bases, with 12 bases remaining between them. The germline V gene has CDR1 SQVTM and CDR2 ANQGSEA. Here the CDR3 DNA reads TGCAGCGTTGAAGGCAGGGTAGGACACAATGAGCAGTTCTTC. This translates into CSVEGRVGHNEQFF.

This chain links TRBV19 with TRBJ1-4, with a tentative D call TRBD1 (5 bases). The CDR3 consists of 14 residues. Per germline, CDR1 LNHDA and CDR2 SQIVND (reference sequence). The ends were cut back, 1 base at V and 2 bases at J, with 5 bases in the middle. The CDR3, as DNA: TGTGCCAGTAGTATAGGGGGCACTAATGAAAAACTGTTTTTT. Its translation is CASSIGGTNEKLFF.

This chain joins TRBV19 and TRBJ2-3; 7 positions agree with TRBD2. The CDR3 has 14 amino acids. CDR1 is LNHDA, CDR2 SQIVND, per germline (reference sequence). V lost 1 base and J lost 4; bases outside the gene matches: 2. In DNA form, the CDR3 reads TGTGCCAGTAGTATAGGGGAGGGAGCAGATACGCAGTATTTT. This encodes CASSIGEGADTQYF.

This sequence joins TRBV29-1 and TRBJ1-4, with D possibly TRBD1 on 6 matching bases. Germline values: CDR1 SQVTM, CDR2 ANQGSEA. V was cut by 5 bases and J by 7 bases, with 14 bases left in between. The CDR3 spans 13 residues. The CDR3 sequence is CSVLQGQGEKLFF. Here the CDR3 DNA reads TGCAGCGTTTTACAGGGTCAGGGTGAAAAACTGTTTTTT.

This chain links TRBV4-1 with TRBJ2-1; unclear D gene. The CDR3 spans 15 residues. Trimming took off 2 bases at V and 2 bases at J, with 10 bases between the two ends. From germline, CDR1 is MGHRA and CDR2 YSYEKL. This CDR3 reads CASSQFEAAYNEQFF. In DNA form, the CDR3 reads TGCGCCAGCAGCCAATTTGAGGCGGCCTACAATGAGCAGTTCTTC.

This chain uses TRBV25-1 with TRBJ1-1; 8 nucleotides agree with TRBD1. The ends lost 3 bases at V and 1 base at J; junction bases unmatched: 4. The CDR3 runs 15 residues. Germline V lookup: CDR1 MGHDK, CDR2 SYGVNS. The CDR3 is CASSDDRGGNTEAFF. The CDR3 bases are TGTGCCAGCAGTGACGACAGGGGCGGGAACACTGAAGCTTTCTTT.

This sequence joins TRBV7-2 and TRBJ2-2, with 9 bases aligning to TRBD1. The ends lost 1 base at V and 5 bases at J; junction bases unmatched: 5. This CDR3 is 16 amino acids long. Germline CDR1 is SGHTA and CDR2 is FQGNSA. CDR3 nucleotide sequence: TGTGCCAGCAGCTTAGGAGGGACAGGGCCGACCGGGGAGCTGTTTTTT. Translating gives CASSLGGTGPTGELFF. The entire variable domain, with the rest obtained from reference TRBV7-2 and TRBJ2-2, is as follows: GAGVSQSPSNKVTEKGKDVELRCDPISGHTALYWYRQSLGQGLEFLIYFQGNSAPDKSGLPSDRFSAERTGGSVSTLTIQRTQQEDSAVYLCASSLGGTGPTGELFFGEGSRLTVL.